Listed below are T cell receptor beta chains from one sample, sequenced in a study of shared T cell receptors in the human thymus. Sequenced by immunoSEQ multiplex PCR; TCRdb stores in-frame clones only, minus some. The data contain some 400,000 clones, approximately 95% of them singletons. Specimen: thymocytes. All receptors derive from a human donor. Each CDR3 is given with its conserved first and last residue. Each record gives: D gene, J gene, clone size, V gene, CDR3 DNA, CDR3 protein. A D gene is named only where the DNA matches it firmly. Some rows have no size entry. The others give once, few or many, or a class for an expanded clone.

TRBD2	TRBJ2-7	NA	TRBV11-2	TGTGCCAGCAGGGAGCGGGAGCTATGGCACGAGCAGTACTTC	CASRERELWHEQYF
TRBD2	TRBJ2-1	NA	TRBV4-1	TGCGCCAGCAGCCACCGAGCGGGAGTTTGGGACAATGAGCAGTTCTTC	CASSHRAGVWDNEQFF
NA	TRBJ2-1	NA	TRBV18	TGTGCCAGCTCATACAGGACTTCAACCTACAATGAGCAGTTCTTC	CASSYRTSTYNEQFF
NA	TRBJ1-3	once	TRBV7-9	TGTGCCGCTAGGGCAGGGTCTGGAAACACCATATATTTT	CAARAGSGNTIYF
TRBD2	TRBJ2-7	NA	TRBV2	TGTGCCAGCAGTAAACTAGCGGGAGGGCCTAGCTCCTACGAGCAGTACTTC	CASSKLAGGPSSYEQYF
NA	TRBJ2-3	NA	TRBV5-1	TGCGCCAGCAGCGGGGGGACAGATACGCAGTATTTT	CASSGGTDTQYF
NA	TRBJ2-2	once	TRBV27	TGTGCCAGCAGTTTAGACGGGACCACCACCGGGGAGCTGTTTTTT	CASSLDGTTTGELFF
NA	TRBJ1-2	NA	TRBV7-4	TGTGCCAGCAGCTTCGGGGGGCGAGGGAGCTACACCTTC	CASSFGGRGSYTF
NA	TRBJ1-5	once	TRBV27	TGTGCCAGCAGTCCACCGGGACATAATCAGCCCCAGCATTTT	CASSPPGHNQPQHF
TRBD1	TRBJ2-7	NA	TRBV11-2	TGTGCCAGCAGCTTAGATGGACAGGTCCACGAGCAGTACTTC	CASSLDGQVHEQYF
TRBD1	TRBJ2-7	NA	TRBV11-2	TGTGCCAGCAGCCCCGAAGGACAGGGTGGAGAATCGCACGAGCAGTACTTC	CASSPEGQGGESHEQYF
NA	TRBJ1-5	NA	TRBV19	TGTGCCAGTAATGGGGTTGGGAGCAATCAGCCCCAGCATTTT	CASNGVGSNQPQHF
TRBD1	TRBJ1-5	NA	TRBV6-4	TGTGCCAGCAGTGGATGGGACAGGTCAAGCAATCAGCCCCAGCATTTT	CASSGWDRSSNQPQHF
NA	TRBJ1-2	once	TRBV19	TGTGCCAGTAGTATAAAGGGAGATGGCTACACCTTC	CASSIKGDGYTF
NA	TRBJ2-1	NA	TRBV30	TGTGCCTGGAGCAGAAGGGTTAAAAGGCTGTGGGAATCCTACAATGAGCAGTTCTTC	CAWSRRVKRLWESYNEQFF
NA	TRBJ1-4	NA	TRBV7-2	TGTGCCAGCAGCTTCTCCGGGTGGGGGCTGGGGAATGAAAAACTGTTTTTT	CASSFSGWGLGNEKLFF
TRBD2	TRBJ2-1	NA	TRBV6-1	TGTGCCAGCAGTGAAGAGGGGCTAGCGGGAGCCCACGGTGAGCAGTTCTTC	CASSEEGLAGAHGEQFF
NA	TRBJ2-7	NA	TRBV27	TGTGCCAGCAGTTTTAGGTCGGGCAGGAACTACGAGCAGTACTTC	CASSFRSGRNYEQYF
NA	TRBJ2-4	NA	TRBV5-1	TGCGCCAGCAGCGGGGACTTCCCGGCAGCCAAAAACATTCAGTACTTC	CASSGDFPAAKNIQYF
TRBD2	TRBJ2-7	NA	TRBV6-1	TGTGCCAGCAGTGAAGGGGGGCTAGCGGGAGCGCTAGGATCCTACGAGCAGTACTTC	CASSEGGLAGALGSYEQYF
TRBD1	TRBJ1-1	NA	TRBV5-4	TGTGCCAGCAGCTCTCCTCATACAGGGGGACTTGAAGCTTTCTTT	CASSSPHTGGLEAFF
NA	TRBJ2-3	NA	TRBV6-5	TGTGCCAGCAGTTACGCGGGACGCACAGATACGCAGTATTTT	CASSYAGRTDTQYF
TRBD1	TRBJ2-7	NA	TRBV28	TGTGCCAGCAGTTTAGGGACAGGGTGGGAGTACGAGCAGTACTTC	CASSLGTGWEYEQYF
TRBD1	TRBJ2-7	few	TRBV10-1	TGCGCCAGCAGTGAGACGGGACAGGGTTCCTACGAGCAGTACTTC	CASSETGQGSYEQYF
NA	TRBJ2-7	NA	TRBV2	TGTGCCAGCGGGCCCACTCGCTACGAGCAGTACTTC	CASGPTRYEQYF
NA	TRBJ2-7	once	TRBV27	TGTGCCAGCAGTTCTATTCGCTCCTTTGACGAGCAGTACTTC	CASSSIRSFDEQYF
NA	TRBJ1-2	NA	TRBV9	TGTGCCAGCAGCGTAGATGAGGCCGGCTCGAGTGGCTACACCTTC	CASSVDEAGSSGYTF
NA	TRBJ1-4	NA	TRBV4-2	TGTGCCAGCAGCCAAGTTCCGGGGGGAGCAACTAATGAAAAACTGTTTTTT	CASSQVPGGATNEKLFF
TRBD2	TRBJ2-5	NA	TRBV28	TGTGCCAGCAGTTTACGCTGGACTAGCGGAGCACAAGAGACCCAGTACTTC	CASSLRWTSGAQETQYF
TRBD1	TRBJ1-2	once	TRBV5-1	TGCGCCAGCAGCCAACAGGGGGCATATGGCTACACCTTC	CASSQQGAYGYTF
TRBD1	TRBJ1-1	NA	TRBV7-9	TGTGCCAGCAACTACCGACCCGGGACAGGGGGCGCGGGGACTGAAGCTTTCTTT	CASNYRPGTGGAGTEAFF
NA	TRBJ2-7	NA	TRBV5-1	TGCGCCAGCAGCTCCTCACTCCGCTATGAGCAGTACTTC	CASSSSLRYEQYF
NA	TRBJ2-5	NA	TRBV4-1	TGCGCCAGCAGCCGAGATGGGGGAGAGACCCAGTACTTC	CASSRDGGETQYF
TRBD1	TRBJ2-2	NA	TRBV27	TGTGCCAGCAGTCCATGGGACAGGGGGAACACCGGGGAGCTGTTTTTT	CASSPWDRGNTGELFF
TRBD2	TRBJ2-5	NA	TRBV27	TGTGCCAGCAGTTTTGCCCCGGGACTACAAGAGACCCAGTACTTC	CASSFAPGLQETQYF
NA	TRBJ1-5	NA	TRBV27	TGTGCCAGCGGCCCCGGGGGGGGTAGCAATCAGCCCCAGCATTTT	CASGPGGGSNQPQHF
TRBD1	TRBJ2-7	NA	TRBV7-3	TGTGCCAGCAGCACGGGACAGGTCACCTACGAGCAGTACTTC	CASSTGQVTYEQYF
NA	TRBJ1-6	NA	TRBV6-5	TGTGCCAGCAGTTACTCGACGGGAACAGACTCACCCCTCCACTTT	CASSYSTGTDSPLHF
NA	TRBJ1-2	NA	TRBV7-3	TGTGCCAGCAGTTTAGATGGGCCCGTCGGGGTTAGCCCCTCGAGGAACTATGGCTACACCTTC	CASSLDGPVGVSPSRNYGYTF
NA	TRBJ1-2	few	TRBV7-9	TGTGCCAGCAGGATGGTAGGGAACTATGGCTACACCTTC	CASRMVGNYGYTF
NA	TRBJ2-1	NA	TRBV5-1	TGCGCCAGCAGCTTGGTTGGGAAAGGGGGTTTGCATGAGCAGTTCTTC	CASSLVGKGGLHEQFF
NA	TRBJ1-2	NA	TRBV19	TGTGCCAGTAGTCCAACCGGGCCCCCTAACTATGGCTACACCTTC	CASSPTGPPNYGYTF
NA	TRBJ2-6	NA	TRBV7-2	TGTGCCAGCAGCTTATCGTCCGGTACTGGGGCCAACGTCCTGACTTTC	CASSLSSGTGANVLTF
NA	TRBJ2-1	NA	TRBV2	TGTGCCAGCAGTGGAGGAGGACGGAACTCCTGGAATGAGCAGTTCTTC	CASSGGGRNSWNEQFF
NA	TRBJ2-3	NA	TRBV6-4	TGTGCCAGCAGCGAAGGACTAACCGACCGACGCACAGATACGCAGTATTTT	CASSEGLTDRRTDTQYF
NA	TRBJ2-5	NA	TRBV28	TGTGCCAGCAGTTTCTCTGTAAGGATGAAACAAGAGACCCAGTACTTC	CASSFSVRMKQETQYF
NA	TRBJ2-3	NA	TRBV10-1	TGCGCCAGCAGTGAGGGAGATACGCAGTATTTT	CASSEGDTQYF
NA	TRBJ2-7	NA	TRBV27	TGTGCCAGCAGTTTGTCCGCGGGCTTCTACGAGCAGTACTTC	CASSLSAGFYEQYF
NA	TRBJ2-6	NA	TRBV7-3	TGTGCCAGCAGCTACCCAACTAGGGGCCCTGGGGCCAACGTCCTGACTTTC	CASSYPTRGPGANVLTF
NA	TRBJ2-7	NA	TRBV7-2	TGTGCCAGCAGCCACAGGGAGGGCTCCTACGAGCAGTACTTC	CASSHREGSYEQYF
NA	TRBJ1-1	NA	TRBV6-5	TGTGCCAGCTTCGGGGGCATGAACACTGAAGCTTTCTTT	CASFGGMNTEAFF
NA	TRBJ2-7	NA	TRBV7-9	TGTGCCAGCAGCCGGGGCCCCTACGAGCAGTACTTC	CASSRGPYEQYF
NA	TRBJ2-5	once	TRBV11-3	TGTGCCAGCAGCTTAGGGAGGACAAACCAAGAGACCCAGTACTTC	CASSLGRTNQETQYF